Each of the 25 T cell receptor beta chains below was sequenced from the same sample in a study of T cells after yellow fever vaccination. TCRdb re-called the 5' RACE reads with MiXCR, one entry per CDR3 protein. This sample has around 40,000 distinct CDR3 sequences; roughly 7% occur once, and the top ten carry approximately 15%. The sequenced sample was CD8+ T cells not binding an NS4B(214-222) dextramer, sorted from PBMCs, obtained 45 days after the yellow fever booster vaccination. These receptors were collected from a man aged 25-45 years who received the YFV17D yellow fever vaccine.

This clonotype was found many times. The J gene is TRBJ2-1, the V gene TRBV5-1; a possible D gene is TRBD2 (5 bases). The CDR3 is 18 residues long. Germline assignment: CDR1 SGHRS and CDR2 YFSETQ. The V end was cut by 4 bases, the J end by 0 bases, with 20 bases between. CDR3 in DNA: TGCGCCAGCAGCCCAATGACCAACGACTATAGCTCCTACAATGAGCAGTTCTTC. This codes for CASSPMTNDYSSYNEQFF.

The chain is built from TRBV19 and TRBJ1-1; no reliable D call. Per the germline V gene, CDR1 is LNHDA and CDR2 is SQIVND (reference sequence). Between the trimmed V and J ends, which lost 6 bases and 5 bases, there was a span of 16 bases. The CDR3 spans 14 residues. This chain's CDR3 is CASSPWGDGTEAFF. The CDR3 DNA is TGTGCCAGTAGCCCTTGGGGAGACGGAACTGAAGCTTTCTTT.

The sample holds many counts of this clonotype. The rearrangement links TRBV10-2 to TRBJ2-3; a possible D gene is TRBD2 (5 bases). From germline, CDR1 is WSHSY and CDR2 SAAADI. Trimming pared 0 bases from V and 2 bases from J, leaving 9 bases between. The CDR3 spans 15 residues. This CDR3 is CASSESSVATDTQYF. The CDR3 DNA is TGCGCCAGCAGTGAGTCTAGCGTAGCCACAGATACGCAGTATTTT.

The chain combines TRBV4-2 with TRBJ2-5, with D hard to call. Trimming left V 2 bases short and J 5 bases short, with 3 bases between. The germline V gene encodes CDR1 LGHNA and CDR2 YNFKEQ. The CDR3 runs 11 residues. The DNA of the CDR3 is TGTGCCAGCAGCCAATCGGAGACCCAGTACTTC. Translating it yields CASSQSETQYF.

This clonotype was counted a few times. The chain links TRBV12-3 or TRBV12-4 to TRBJ2-7; 12 bases line up with TRBD2. CDR3 size: 17 residues. Germline trimming cut 4 bases from V and 0 bases from J; bases unmatched to any gene: 7. This chain's CDR3 is CASSSRLAGDHSYEQYF. In DNA form, the CDR3 reads TGTGCCAGCAGTTCCCGACTAGCGGGAGACCACTCCTACGAGCAGTACTTC.

This clonotype came up many times. The CDR3 region is CASSGSGRGDEQFF. CDR3 coding DNA: TGCGCCAGCAGCGGTAGCGGGAGAGGGGATGAGCAGTTCTTC. This chain joins TRBV5-1 and TRBJ2-1, with 9 bases fitting TRBD2. With 4 bases clipped from V and 8 bases from J, the junction kept 7 bases outside the gene matches. Looked up from germline, CDR1 is SGHRS and CDR2 is YFSETQ. The CDR3 runs 14 residues.

Ten or more counts support this clonotype. The gene calls are TRBV24-1 and TRBJ2-3, with D uncertain. The CDR3 has 12 amino acids. CDR1 is KGHDR, CDR2 SFDVKD, per germline. V lost 3 bases and J 4 bases, leaving 4 bases between the germline ends. Here the CDR3 DNA reads TGTGCCACCAGTGATAGGCCAGATACGCAGTATTTT. It specifies CATSDRPDTQYF.

This clonotype was found many times. This chain uses TRBV4-3 with TRBJ1-6; no clear D. There are 16 residues in the CDR3. Germline CDR1 LGHNA, CDR2 YSLEER. Trimming removed 0 bases at V and 4 bases at J, with 10 bases between. CDR3 DNA: TGCGCCAGCAGCCAAGAGGTGTCAGCGTATAATTCACCCCTCCACTTT. Protein product: CASSQEVSAYNSPLHF.

This clonotype came up a few times. V is TRBV29-1 and J is TRBJ2-1, with D possibly TRBD1 on 6 matching bases. The CDR3 runs 12 residues. V lost 6 bases and J lost 4, with 10 bases in between. From germline, CDR1 is SQVTM and CDR2 ANQGSEA. This CDR3 reads CSVGDRYNEQFF. DNA of the CDR3: TGCAGCGTGGGAGACAGGTACAATGAGCAGTTCTTC.

This clonotype was counted many times. The chain couples TRBV9 to TRBJ2-1, with 7 positions matching TRBD2. This CDR3 has 14 residues. Germline CDR1 and CDR2: SGDLS and YYNGEE. Trimming cost V 0 bases and J 6 bases; bases outside gene matches: 3. CDR3 coding DNA: TGTGCCAGCAGCGTAGGCGGGAGTTTCAATGAGCAGTTCTTC. Its protein is CASSVGGSFNEQFF. Based on the CDR3 plus reference TRBV9 and TRBJ2-1, the full variable domain is DSGVTQTPKHLITATGQRVTLRCSPRSGDLSVYWYQQSLDQGLQFLIQYYNGEERAKGNILERFSAQQFPDLHSELNLSSLELGDSALYFCASSVGGSFNEQFFGPGTRLTVL.

This clonotype was seen at least ten times. CDR3 sequence: CASSSMDYFDNSPLHF. DNA for the CDR3: TGTGCCAGCAGTTCCATGGACTATTTTGATAATTCACCCCTCCACTTT. V usage is TRBV6-2 or TRBV6-3 and J usage is TRBJ1-6; D gene ambiguous. V lost 4 bases and J lost 5, with 15 bases in between. The CDR3 covers 16 residues. Germline loops: CDR1 MNHEY, CDR2 SVGEGT.

For this clonotype: A much larger clone lies one base from this, so it may be a read error. V is TRBV11-2 and J is TRBJ2-1; D possibly corresponds to TRBD1 (5 bases). CDR3 size: 16 residues. Germline loops: CDR1 SGHAT, CDR2 FQNNGV. Trimming took off 1 base at V and 8 bases at J, with 18 bases between the two ends. The CDR3 sequence is CASSLGTQGAIYEQFF. The CDR3 DNA reads as TGTGCCAGCAGCTTAGGCACTCAGGGTGCGATCTATGAGCAGTTCTTC.

This clonotype has a count of ten or more. The V and J genes are TRBV11-2 and TRBJ2-7; a weak D match, TRBD2 (5 bases). Germline CDR1 reads SGHAT; CDR2 reads FQNNGV. V lost 1 base and J lost 5, with 9 bases in between. The CDR3 is made up of 13 amino acids. This CDR3 reads CASSLAGFNEQYF. The DNA for the CDR3 is TGTGCCAGCAGCTTAGCGGGGTTCAACGAGCAGTACTTC.

This clonotype was seen repeatedly, ten times or more. The chain uses TRBV6-1 and TRBJ2-1; TRBD2 aligns across 8 bases. Germline CDR1 reads MNHNS; CDR2 reads SASEGT. The CDR3 has 16 residues. V was pared by 5 bases and J by 0 bases, with 6 bases of the junction left unmatched. The CDR3 protein is CASSPGGDTSYNEQFF. DNA of the CDR3: TGTGCCAGCAGTCCGGGGGGGGACACCTCCTACAATGAGCAGTTCTTC.

This clonotype showed up many times. The V gene is TRBV14, the J gene TRBJ2-2; either TRBD1 or TRBD2 may supply D (5 bases each). Germline V gene sequence: CDR1 SGHDN, CDR2 FVKESK. This CDR3 contains 17 residues. The V end lost 0 bases, the J end lost 5 bases, and 16 bases lay between the germline ends. The CDR3 spells CASSQDLHWGGTGELFF. For the CDR3, the DNA is TGTGCCAGCAGCCAAGATCTTCACTGGGGCGGGACCGGGGAGCTGTTTTTT.

This clonotype was found many times. The rearrangement joins TRBV4-1 to TRBJ2-3; possible D gene TRBD2, 7 bases. The CDR3 runs 16 residues. V dropped 2 bases and J dropped 6 bases, with 18 bases sitting between them. CDR1 and CDR2 (germline): MGHRA, YSYEKL. The CDR3 region is CASSQNRASGLDTQYF. CDR3 nucleotide sequence: TGCGCCAGCAGCCAAAACAGGGCTAGCGGTCTGGATACGCAGTATTTT.

This clonotype was counted ten times or more. This chain links TRBV20-1 with TRBJ2-7; 11 bases are a match to TRBD2. V lost 3 bases and J lost 1; bases outside the gene matches: 5. Germline values: CDR1 DFQATT, CDR2 SNEGSKA (reference sequence). The CDR3 totals 15 residues. The CDR3 coding sequence is TGCAGTGCTAGTCCGACTAGCGGGATTTCCTACGAGCAGTACTTC. Translating it yields CSASPTSGISYEQYF.

This clonotype occurred many times. The rearrangement links TRBV12-3 or TRBV12-4 to TRBJ2-1, with D maybe TRBD2 (6 bases). V was trimmed by 2 bases and J by 4 bases, leaving 12 bases between them. CDR3 length equals 15 residues. CDR3 nucleotide sequence: TGTGCCAGCAGTTTACGGGAGAATCATTACAATGAGCAGTTCTTC. Translating it yields CASSLRENHYNEQFF.

This clonotype was seen repeatedly, ten times or more. The CDR3 nucleotides are TGTGCCACCAGCAGCTGGACAGGGCCCACAGATACGCAGTATTTT. Its translation is CATSSWTGPTDTQYF. V gene TRBV15 combines with J gene TRBJ2-3, with 8 bases that match TRBD1. The V and J ends lost 3 bases and 2 bases, in that order; junction bases with no gene match: 4. This CDR3 comprises 15 residues. Germline lookup yields CDR1 LNHNV and CDR2 YYDKDF (reference sequence).

This clonotype came up many times. This sequence joins TRBV19 and TRBJ1-1; no clear D. The CDR3 has 12 amino acids. CDR1 LNHDA and CDR2 SQIVND come from the germline V gene (reference sequence). V lost 3 bases, J lost 3 bases, and 5 bases lay in between. This CDR3 is CASSMGYTEAFF. In DNA form, the CDR3 reads TGTGCCAGTAGTATGGGGTACACTGAAGCTTTCTTT.

There are many counts of this clonotype. V usage is TRBV12-3 or TRBV12-4 and J usage is TRBJ2-7; tentative D call: TRBD2 (5 bases). The CDR3 runs 11 residues. The V gene lost 8 bases and the J gene lost 3 bases, with 8 bases spanning the gap. CDR3 sequence (DNA): TGTGCCAGCTACGGAGGCTACGAGCAGTACTTC. Its protein product is CASYGGYEQYF.

This clonotype has ten or more counts. The chain links TRBV27 to TRBJ2-1; 14 bases are shared with TRBD2. The CDR3 is made up of 17 amino acids. With V trimmed by 5 bases and J by 10 bases, 13 bases remained unmatched. Germline CDR1 is MNHEY and CDR2 is SMNVEV (reference sequence). In DNA form, the CDR3 reads TGTGCCAGCAGTCCATACACCGGGACTAGCGGGAGAGAGGAGCAGTTCTTC. Translated, it gives CASSPYTGTSGREEQFF.

This clonotype was seen many times. The genes are TRBV10-3 and TRBJ2-5, with TRBD2 matching 7 bases. V lost 0 bases to trimming and J lost 4 bases; unmatched junction nucleotides: 2. The CDR3 contains 14 residues. Germline-derived CDR1 and CDR2 are ENHRY and SYGVKD. CDR3 nucleotide sequence: TGTGCCATCAGTGAGTCCGGACTAGGAGAGACCCAGTACTTC. Translated: CAISESGLGETQYF.

This clonotype came up many times. This sequence joins TRBV7-2 and TRBJ1-4, with D tentatively TRBD1 (6 bases). V gave up 0 bases and J gave up 2 bases, with 13 bases separating them. The CDR3 length is 17 residues. CDR1 SGHTA and CDR2 FQGNSA come from the germline V gene. CDR3 residues: CASSLAHTGPTNEKLFF. The CDR3 nucleotides are TGTGCCAGCAGCTTAGCGCATACAGGGCCGACTAATGAAAAACTGTTTTTT.

This clonotype was detected ten times or more. The V and J genes are TRBV4-3 and TRBJ2-2, with D unclear. The ends were cut back, 3 bases at V and 6 bases at J, with 8 bases in the middle. The germline gives CDR1 LGHNA, CDR2 YSLEER. CDR3 length: 13 amino acids. The CDR3 DNA sequence: TGCGCCAGCAGCCAGTACGTACCCGGGGAGCTGTTTTTT. Amino acid sequence: CASSQYVPGELFF.